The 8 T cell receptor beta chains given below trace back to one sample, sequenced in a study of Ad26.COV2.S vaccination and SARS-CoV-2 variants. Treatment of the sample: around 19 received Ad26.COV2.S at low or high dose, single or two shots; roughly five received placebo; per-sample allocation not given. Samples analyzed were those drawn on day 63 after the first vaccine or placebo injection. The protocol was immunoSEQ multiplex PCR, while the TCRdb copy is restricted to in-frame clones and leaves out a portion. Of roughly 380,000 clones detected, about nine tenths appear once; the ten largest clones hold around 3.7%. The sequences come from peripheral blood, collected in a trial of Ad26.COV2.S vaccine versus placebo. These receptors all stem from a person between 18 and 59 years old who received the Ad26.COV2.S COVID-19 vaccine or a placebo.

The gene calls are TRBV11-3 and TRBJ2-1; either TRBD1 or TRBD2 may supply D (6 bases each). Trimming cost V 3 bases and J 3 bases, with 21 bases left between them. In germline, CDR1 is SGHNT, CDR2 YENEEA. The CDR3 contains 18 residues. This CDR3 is CASSLGGGSGHYYNEQFF. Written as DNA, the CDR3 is TGTGCCAGCAGCTTGGGTGGAGGGTCGGGACACTACTACAATGAGCAGTTCTTC.

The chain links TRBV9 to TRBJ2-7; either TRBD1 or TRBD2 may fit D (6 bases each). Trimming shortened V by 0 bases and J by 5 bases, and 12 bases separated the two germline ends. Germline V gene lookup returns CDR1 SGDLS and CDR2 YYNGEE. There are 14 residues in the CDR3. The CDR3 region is CASSVAPGADEQYF. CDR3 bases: TGTGCCAGCAGCGTAGCCCCGGGGGCAGACGAGCAGTACTTC.

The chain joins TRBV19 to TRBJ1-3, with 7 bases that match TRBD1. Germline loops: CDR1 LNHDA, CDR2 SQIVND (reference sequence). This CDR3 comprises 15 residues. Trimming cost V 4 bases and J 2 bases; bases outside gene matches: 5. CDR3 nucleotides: TGTGCCAGTAGTACCGACAGGGACGCTGGAAACACCATATATTTT. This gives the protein CASSTDRDAGNTIYF.

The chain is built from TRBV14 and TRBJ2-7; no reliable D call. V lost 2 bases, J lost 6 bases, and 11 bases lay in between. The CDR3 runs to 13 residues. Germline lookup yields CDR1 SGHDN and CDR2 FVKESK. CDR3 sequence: CASSQHPGAEQYF. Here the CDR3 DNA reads TGTGCCAGCAGCCAACATCCGGGCGCCGAGCAGTACTTC.

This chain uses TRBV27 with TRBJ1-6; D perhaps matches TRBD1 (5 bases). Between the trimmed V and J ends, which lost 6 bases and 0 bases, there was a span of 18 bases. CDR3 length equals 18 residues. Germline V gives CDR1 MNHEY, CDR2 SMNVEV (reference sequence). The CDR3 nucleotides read TGTGCCAGCAGACAGGTGGGAACAGCGAGCTCCTATAATTCACCCCTCCACTTT. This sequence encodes CASRQVGTASSYNSPLHF.

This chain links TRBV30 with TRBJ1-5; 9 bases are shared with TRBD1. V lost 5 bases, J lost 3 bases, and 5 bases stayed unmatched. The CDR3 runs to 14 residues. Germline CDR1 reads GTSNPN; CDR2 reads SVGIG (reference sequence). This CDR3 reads CAWQTGGDNQPQHF. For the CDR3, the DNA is TGTGCCTGGCAAACAGGGGGCGACAATCAGCCCCAGCATTTT. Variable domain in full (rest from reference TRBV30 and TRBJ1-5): SQTIHQWPATLVQPVGSPLSLECTVEGTSNPNLYWYRQAAGRGLQLLFYSVGIGQISSEVPQNLSASRPQDRQFILSSKKLLLSDSGFYLCAWQTGGDNQPQHFGDGTRLSIL.

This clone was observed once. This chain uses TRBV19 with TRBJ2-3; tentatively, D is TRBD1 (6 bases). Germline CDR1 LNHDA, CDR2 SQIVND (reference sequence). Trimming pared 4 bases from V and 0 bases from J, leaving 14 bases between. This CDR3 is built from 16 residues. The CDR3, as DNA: TGTGCCAGTAGTACCTTCTTTGACAGGAGCACAGATACGCAGTATTTT. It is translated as CASSTFFDRSTDTQYF.

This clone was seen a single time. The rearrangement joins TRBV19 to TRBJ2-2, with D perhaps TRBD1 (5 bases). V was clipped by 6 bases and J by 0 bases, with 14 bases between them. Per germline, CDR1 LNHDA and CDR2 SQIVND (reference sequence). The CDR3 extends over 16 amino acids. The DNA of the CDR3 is TGTGCCAGTAGACCAGACAGACTCGCGAACACCGGGGAGCTGTTTTTT. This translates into CASRPDRLANTGELFF.